A selection of T cell receptor beta chains follows, all from one sample in a study of T cells after yellow fever vaccination. TCRdb reanalysed the 5' RACE reads using MiXCR and keeps one entry per CDR3 protein. Of about 45,000 distinct CDR3 sequences listed, 5.5% to 7.5% are singletons. Sequencing used PBMCs, either bulk or a sorted T-cell subset (CD4+, CD8+, memory, or dextramer-sorted; not recorded which), obtained 45 days after the yellow fever booster vaccination. These receptors were collected from a man under 40 who received the YFV17D yellow fever vaccine. Both conserved end residues are part of each CDR3. The order of the fields is V gene, J gene, CDR3 protein.

TRBV3-1	TRBJ2-2	CASSTSRPGVSQTYTGELFF
TRBV12-3/TRBV12-4	TRBJ2-2	CASYYTGELFF
TRBV20-1	TRBJ2-1	CSARPPLGRGDEQFF
TRBV12-3/TRBV12-4	TRBJ1-1	CASRDGMTRDTEAFF
TRBV12-3/TRBV12-4	TRBJ1-5	CASKVSNQPQHF
TRBV20-1	TRBJ2-7	CSASRPSSPYEQYF
TRBV4-3	TRBJ2-2	CASSQGGLALDGELFF
TRBV12-3/TRBV12-4	TRBJ1-3	CASSLGLGASPGNTIYF
TRBV7-3	TRBJ2-3	CASSTNTDTQYF
TRBV20-1	TRBJ2-7	CSGPGGGQQYF
TRBV5-4	TRBJ2-7	CASSLGTGTSGSREQYF
TRBV2	TRBJ2-3	CASSDWGTGTDTQYF
TRBV12-3/TRBV12-4	TRBJ2-7	CASRPAIAYEQYF
TRBV5-1	TRBJ2-3	CASSWWASGGTDTQYF
TRBV21-1	TRBJ1-4	CASRVINEKLFF
TRBV30	TRBJ1-1	CAWRVSLTNLGTEAFF
TRBV5-5	TRBJ2-3	CASSPRPITGTDTQYF
TRBV5-4	TRBJ1-5	CASSLGDQPQHF
TRBV7-3	TRBJ2-7	CASSFRDRGRHEQYF
TRBV20-1	TRBJ2-1	CSASPSGSYNEQFF
TRBV11-2	TRBJ2-7	CASSLGSSGIYEQYF
TRBV20-1	TRBJ2-1	CSAREDSSSYNEQFF
TRBV15	TRBJ2-2	CATSRTSGKNTGELFF
TRBV19	TRBJ2-1	CASSISSGRNNEQFF
TRBV2	TRBJ2-3	CASKADRNRDTQYF
TRBV5-1	TRBJ2-1	CASSPPRTNEQFF
TRBV19	TRBJ1-5	CASASPDQPQHF
TRBV20-1	TRBJ2-2	CSAPAPETYTGELFF
TRBV6-5	TRBJ2-7	CASSYSLTGTSYEQYF
TRBV12-3/TRBV12-4	TRBJ2-5	CASSRQGNQETQYF
TRBV18	TRBJ2-1	CASSLFGANEQFF
TRBV3-1	TRBJ1-2	CASSLPGQGAYGYTF
TRBV6-1	TRBJ2-6	CASSLKGGTGANVLTF
TRBV24-1	TRBJ2-3	CATSDPSGSGTDTQYF
TRBV9	TRBJ2-2	CASTKRPGEVSNTGELFF
TRBV5-1	TRBJ1-4	CASSLRLDEKLFF
TRBV5-1	TRBJ2-1	CASSLRRESNEQFF
TRBV7-9	TRBJ2-2	CASSPGTSITGELFF
TRBV30	TRBJ2-1	CAWSGGGGLNEQFF
TRBV6-2/TRBV6-3	TRBJ2-2	CASRPIGTGFTGELFF
TRBV3-1	TRBJ2-2	CAFSYRGFVSANTGELFF
TRBV5-4	TRBJ2-7	CASSLEPTGDYEQYF
TRBV5-1	TRBJ2-5	CASSLAGYQETQYF
TRBV7-9	TRBJ2-1	CASSPHAGLAGGPRDEQFF
TRBV7-8	TRBJ1-1	CASSSGNLKNTEAFF
TRBV7-9	TRBJ2-3	CASSWAIGARNTQYF
TRBV5-1	TRBJ1-5	CASSLGIGNQPQHF
TRBV6-1	TRBJ1-2	CASSETWTASYGYTF